Following are 32 T cell receptor beta chains from one sample sequenced in a study of blood T cell repertoires in COVID-19. Only in-frame clones appear in the TCRdb table, and some are missing; sequencing was by immunoSEQ multiplex PCR. The table has approximately 35,000 clones, 70% to 80% seen once. The specimen was peripheral blood. Source of these receptors: an elderly man with acute or convalescent COVID-19.

The genes are TRBV27 and TRBJ2-7, with 7 bases matching TRBD1. In germline, CDR1 is MNHEY, CDR2 SMNVEV (reference sequence). The CDR3 contains 15 residues. V dropped 3 bases and J dropped 2; count of bases not matched to a gene: 7. Here the CDR3 reads CASSFQGGQTYEQYF. The DNA of the CDR3 is TGTGCCAGCAGTTTCCAAGGGGGACAGACCTACGAGCAGTACTTC.

This clone has a handful of counts. The J gene is TRBJ1-2, the V gene TRBV4-2; TRBD1 might be the D (6 bases). This CDR3 spans 14 amino acids. V shed 0 bases and J shed 7 bases, with 12 bases lying between them. Germline lookup yields CDR1 LGHNA and CDR2 YNFKEQ. CDR3 sequence: CASSQEGQGSGYTF. The CDR3 nucleotides are TGTGCCAGCAGCCAAGAAGGGCAGGGGTCTGGCTACACCTTC.

Details on this clone: The identical CDR3 is also encoded by other nucleotide sequences in the sample. The gene calls are TRBV9 and TRBJ2-7, with 11 positions matching TRBD1. Looked up from germline, CDR1 is SGDLS and CDR2 is YYNGEE. The CDR3 covers 13 residues. J gave up 4 bases and V 5 bases, and 2 bases lay outside the gene matches. The CDR3 sequence is CASSGQGAYEQYF. In DNA form, the CDR3 reads TGTGCCAGCAGTGGACAGGGGGCTTACGAGCAGTACTTC. The full variable domain, completed using reference TRBV9 and TRBJ2-7, is DSGVTQTPKHLITATGQRVTLRCSPRSGDLSVYWYQQSLDQGLQFLIQYYNGEERAKGNILERFSAQQFPDLHSELNLSSLELGDSALYFCASSGQGAYEQYFGPGTRLTVT.

This rearrangement joins TRBV5-4 to TRBJ2-5; 10 bases map to TRBD2. Trimming took 3 bases from V and 1 from J; bases not matched to a gene: 3. Germline assignment: CDR1 SGHNT and CDR2 YYREEE (reference sequence). The CDR3 spans 15 residues. The CDR3 bases are TGTGCCAGCAGCTCGGGACTAGCGTCCCAAGAGACCCAGTACTTC. It yields the protein CASSSGLASQETQYF.

The chain recombines TRBV7-9 with TRBJ1-5, with 9 bases that match TRBD1. Germline-derived CDR1 and CDR2 are SEHNR and FQNEAQ (reference sequence). With 3 bases clipped from V and 2 bases from J, the junction kept 5 bases outside the gene matches. The CDR3 runs to 16 residues. The CDR3 coding sequence is TGTGCCAGCAGCTTCGGGACAGGGCACGGCAATCAGCCCCAGCATTTT. Its protein is CASSFGTGHGNQPQHF.

V is TRBV4-2 and J is TRBJ2-2, with D unresolved. Looked up from germline, CDR1 is LGHNA and CDR2 is YNFKEQ. The CDR3 is 16 amino acids. Trimming stripped 1 base from V and 4 bases from J, with 13 bases between. CDR3 DNA sequence: TGTGCCAGCAGCCAAGTGGTAAGGTCGGGCACCGGGGAGCTGTTTTTT. Translating gives CASSQVVRSGTGELFF.

This clone has just a few counts. The germline gene is not matched at one end of the junction; a read error may be the cause. The chain couples TRBV7-7 to TRBJ1-1; D unresolved. The CDR3 has 13 amino acids. Germline CDR1 SSHAT, CDR2 FNYEAQ (reference sequence). The CDR3 bases are TGTGCTAGCAGCTTATTTATGAACACTGAAGCTTTCTTT. Its translation: CASSLFMNTEAFF.

V usage is TRBV6-5 and J usage is TRBJ1-3; D uncertain. This CDR3 is built from 16 residues. The germline V gene has CDR1 MNHEY and CDR2 SVGAGI. The V end was cut by 0 bases, the J end by 0 bases, with 9 bases between. The CDR3 is CASSYSSSHSGNTIYF. The CDR3 region has the DNA TGTGCCAGCAGTTACTCAAGCTCTCACTCTGGAAACACCATATATTTT.

The chain combines TRBV5-1 with TRBJ2-1; TRBD1 aligns across 11 bases. Germline V gene lookup returns CDR1 SGHRS and CDR2 YFSETQ. With 5 bases clipped from V and 10 bases from J, the junction kept 14 bases outside the gene matches. The CDR3 totals 16 residues. The CDR3, as DNA: TGCGCCAGCAGTATAGGCGGGACAGGGGGTAACGGGGAGCAGTTCTTC. Translated: CASSIGGTGGNGEQFF. Full variable domain (outside the CDR3, taken from reference TRBV5-1 and TRBJ2-1): KAGVTQTPRYLIKTRGQQVTLSCSPISGHRSVSWYQQTPGQGLQFLFEYFSETQRNKGNFPGRFSGRQFSNSRSEMNVSTLELGDSALYLCASSIGGTGGNGEQFFGPGTRLTVL.

This chain connects TRBV7-9 to TRBJ2-1; possibly TRBD1 for D (5 bases). The length of the CDR3 is 15 residues. V lost 1 base, J lost 4 bases, and 11 bases lay in between. Per the germline V gene, CDR1 is SEHNR and CDR2 is FQNEAQ (reference sequence). The DNA for the CDR3 is TGTGCCAGCAGCTTAGTCAGGGCTCGGTACAATGAGCAGTTCTTC. Protein: CASSLVRARYNEQFF.

This chain links TRBV30 with TRBJ1-6; D perhaps matches TRBD1 (6 bases). CDR3 length: 13 amino acids. Germline CDR1 reads GTSNPN; CDR2 reads SVGIG (reference sequence). Trimming removed 1 base at V and 9 bases at J, with 10 bases between. In DNA, the CDR3 is TGTGCCTGGAGTGAACAGGGTAGTTCACCCCTCCACTTT. It encodes CAWSEQGSSPLHF.

The CDR3 loop is CASSEGTSYNEQFF. The DNA for the CDR3 is TGTGCCAGCAGCGAGGGGACTAGCTACAATGAGCAGTTCTTC. This rearrangement joins TRBV9 to TRBJ2-1; 8 bases are a match to TRBD2. The trim removed 3 bases at V and 3 bases at J, leaving 2 bases unmatched. The germline gives CDR1 SGDLS, CDR2 YYNGEE. The CDR3 totals 14 residues.

This sequence joins TRBV18 and TRBJ2-3, with D hard to call. V was clipped by 1 base and J by 0 bases, with 11 bases between them. The CDR3 length is 16 residues. CDR1 and CDR2 from the germline V gene are KGHSH and LQKENI. The CDR3 region has the DNA TGTGCCAGCTCACCACAAACTATCTCTAGCACAGATACGCAGTATTTT. Protein product: CASSPQTISSTDTQYF. Using reference TRBV18 and TRBJ2-3 for the parts outside the CDR3, the full variable domain is NAGVMQNPRHLVRRRGQEARLRCSPMKGHSHVYWYRQLPEEGLKFMVYLQKENIIDESGMPKERFSAEFPKEGPSILRIQQVVRGDSAAYFCASSPQTISSTDTQYFGPGTRLTVL.

This rearrangement joins TRBV4-2 to TRBJ1-1; 8 bases are shared with TRBD1. Germline CDR1 LGHNA, CDR2 YNFKEQ. The CDR3 consists of 16 residues. Trimming took 5 bases from V and 6 from J; bases not matched to a gene: 14. The CDR3 DNA follows: TGTGCCAGCAGCAAAAACCCGACAGGGGCACTCGCTGAAGCTTTCTTT. Translated, it gives CASSKNPTGALAEAFF.

The chain is built from TRBV30 and TRBJ2-4, with 10 bases that match TRBD1. The V and J ends lost 5 bases and 6 bases, in that order; junction bases with no gene match: 10. The germline V gene encodes CDR1 GTSNPN and CDR2 SVGIG (reference sequence). The CDR3 runs to 15 residues. The CDR3 region is CAWEVRRDRGNIQYF. The CDR3 DNA follows: TGTGCCTGGGAAGTTCGACGGGACAGGGGAAACATTCAGTACTTC.

V usage is TRBV7-2 and J usage is TRBJ2-2; 8 bases match TRBD1. J was trimmed by 2 bases and V by 5 bases; bases with no gene match: 4. Germline V gene sequence: CDR1 SGHTA, CDR2 FQGNSA. The CDR3 has 15 amino acids. This CDR3 reads CASSLDRANTGELFF. The CDR3 bases are TGTGCCAGCAGCCTGGACAGGGCTAACACCGGGGAGCTGTTTTTT.

The chain has TRBV19 and TRBJ1-3; TRBD1 matches at 8 bases. The CDR3 totals 15 residues. Per germline, CDR1 LNHDA and CDR2 SQIVND (reference sequence). V trimming: 5 bases; J trimming: 0 bases; junction bases outside the gene matches: 3. The CDR3 sequence is CASSYGTGSGNTIYF. The CDR3 DNA sequence: TGTGCCAGTAGTTACGGGACAGGCTCTGGAAACACCATATATTTT.

This rearrangement joins TRBV2 to TRBJ1-5; D remains ambiguous. CDR1 and CDR2 from the germline V gene are SNHLY and FYNNEI. The ends were cut back, 3 bases at V and 8 bases at J, with 8 bases in the middle. This CDR3 region has 12 residues. CDR3 sequence reads: CASSDPREPQHF. In DNA, the CDR3 is TGTGCCAGCAGTGACCCCCGGGAGCCCCAGCATTTT. Full variable domain (rest looked up from reference TRBV2 and TRBJ1-5): EPEVTQTPSHQVTQMGQEVILRCVPISNHLYFYWYRQILGQKVEFLVSFYNNEISEKSEIFDDQFSVERPDGSNFTLKIRSTKLEDSAMYFCASSDPREPQHFGDGTRLSIL.

The CDR3 is CASSRPDRENTGELFF. CDR3 nucleotide sequence: TGTGCCAGCAGTCGTCCGGACAGGGAAAACACCGGGGAGCTGTTTTTT. The chain links TRBV3-1 (or the pseudogene TRBV3-2) to TRBJ2-2; 8 positions agree with TRBD1. In germline, CDR1 is LGHDT, CDR2 YNNKEL (reference sequence). The length of the CDR3 is 16 residues. After removal of 6 bases from V and 2 bases from J, the junction contained 8 bases not matched to a gene.

This clone was recorded a few times. V and J are TRBV5-1 and TRBJ2-3; 11 bases fit TRBD1. Germline-derived CDR1 and CDR2 are SGHRS and YFSETQ. The CDR3 has 15 residues. V dropped 6 bases and J dropped 0; count of bases not matched to a gene: 3. CDR3 residues: CASNGQGASTDTQYF. CDR3 nucleotide sequence: TGCGCCAGCAACGGACAGGGGGCGAGCACAGATACGCAGTATTTT.

The V and J genes are TRBV6-5 and TRBJ2-5, with 8 bases aligning to TRBD2. Germline V CDR1 and CDR2: MNHEY, SVGAGI. V lost 6 bases, J lost 3 bases, and 0 bases stayed unmatched. The CDR3 runs to 12 residues. The CDR3 bases are TGTGCCAGCAGGGGACTAGAAGAGACCCAGTACTTC. It specifies CASRGLEETQYF.

The chain is built from TRBV9 and TRBJ2-5; D perhaps matches TRBD2 (7 bases). The germline gives CDR1 SGDLS, CDR2 YYNGEE. Trimming stripped 0 bases from V and 4 bases from J, with 13 bases between. The CDR3 sequence is 15 residues long. Written as DNA, the CDR3 is TGTGCCAGCAGCGTAGATGCGGGGGCCCTAGAGACCCAGTACTTC. This translates into CASSVDAGALETQYF.

The rearrangement links TRBV12-3 or TRBV12-4 to TRBJ2-7; no definite D call. The CDR3 loop spans 13 amino acids. Trimming shortened V by 6 bases and J by 2 bases, and 11 bases separated the two germline ends. For the CDR3, the DNA is TGTGCCAGCAGCCCACGGGTCCCCTACGAGCAGTACTTC. Translation: CASSPRVPYEQYF.

The J gene is TRBJ2-1, the V gene TRBV9, with 7 bases identical to TRBD1. CDR3 length: 14 residues. V lost 3 bases, J lost 5 bases, and 5 bases stayed unmatched. Germline V gene data show CDR1 as SGDLS and CDR2 as YYNGEE. The CDR3 sequence: CASSDGDSHNEQFF. The CDR3 DNA reads as TGTGCCAGCAGCGACGGGGACAGCCACAATGAGCAGTTCTTC. The full variable domain, completed using reference TRBV9 and TRBJ2-1, is DSGVTQTPKHLITATGQRVTLRCSPRSGDLSVYWYQQSLDQGLQFLIQYYNGEERAKGNILERFSAQQFPDLHSELNLSSLELGDSALYFCASSDGDSHNEQFFGPGTRLTVL.

The chain is built from TRBV6-2 or TRBV6-3 and TRBJ2-7; D not resolved. CDR3 length: 15 residues. Looked up from germline, CDR1 is MNHEY and CDR2 is SVGEGT. Trimming removed 4 bases from V and 0 bases from J, with 13 bases in between. CDR3 nucleotide sequence: TGTGCCAGCAGTTCCACAGCCCAGAGCTCCTACGAGCAGTACTTC. The encoded protein is CASSSTAQSSYEQYF.

The chain joins TRBV5-6 to TRBJ2-6, with unresolved D. With 8 bases removed from V and 0 bases from J, the gap between germline ends came to 12 bases. Germline CDR1 reads SGHDT; CDR2 reads YYEEEE. This CDR3 comprises 15 residues. The CDR3 nucleotides are TGTGCCAGTCTTGCCCTAGTCTCTGGGGCCAACGTCCTGACTTTC. Protein: CASLALVSGANVLTF.

This chain uses TRBV6-1 with TRBJ2-7; D ambiguous. V was shortened by 0 bases and J by 0 bases, with 6 bases between the two germline ends. This CDR3 spans 14 amino acids. The V gene's germline CDR1 is MNHNS and CDR2 SASEGT. The CDR3 spells CASSEARGSYEQYF. Written as DNA, the CDR3 is TGTGCCAGCAGTGAAGCGAGAGGCTCCTACGAGCAGTACTTC.

The chain employs TRBV28 and TRBJ2-7; TRBD2 matches 10 bases. CDR1 is MDHEN and CDR2 is SYDVKM in the germline V gene. The CDR3 covers 17 residues. Trimming removed 1 base from V and 3 bases from J; junction bases left unmatched: 9. The CDR3 loop reads CASSLSPGSGGDYEQYF. CDR3 bases: TGTGCCAGCAGTTTATCGCCCGGGAGCGGGGGGGACTACGAGCAGTACTTC.

The V call is TRBV11-2, the J call TRBJ1-2; the D is unclear. Per the germline V gene, CDR1 is SGHAT and CDR2 is FQNNGV. The CDR3 has 12 residues. Trimming pared 2 bases from V and 7 bases from J, leaving 8 bases between. As DNA, the CDR3 is TGTGCCAGCAGCTTATTATCGGGTGGCTACACCTTC. Protein: CASSLLSGGYTF.

V is TRBV18 and J is TRBJ2-1; 9 bases match TRBD2. Per germline, CDR1 KGHSH and CDR2 LQKENI. CDR3 length: 16 residues. J was trimmed by 4 bases and V by 0 bases; bases with no gene match: 4. The CDR3 loop is CASSPPGGRDYNEQFF. The CDR3 DNA is TGTGCCAGCTCACCACCAGGCGGGAGGGATTACAATGAGCAGTTCTTC.

This clone is categorized as medium-sized. The J gene is TRBJ1-2, the V gene TRBV5-4, with TRBD1 matching over 8 bases. CDR3 length: 14 amino acids. After removal of 0 bases from V and 6 bases from J, the junction contained 4 bases not matched to a gene. The V gene's germline CDR1 is SGHNT and CDR2 YYREEE (reference sequence). CDR3 nucleotide sequence: TGTGCCAGCAGCTTGGTCGGACAGGGTCATGGCTACACCTTC. Translated: CASSLVGQGHGYTF.

The chain joins TRBV7-9 to TRBJ1-1; 8 bases are shared with TRBD1. This CDR3 has 17 residues. Germline CDR1 SEHNR, CDR2 FQNEAQ (reference sequence). With 5 bases clipped from V and 1 base from J, the junction kept 12 bases outside the gene matches. CDR3 nucleotides: TGTGCCAGCAGCCCCTGGACAGGGCTAATTGAGAACACTGAAGCTTTCTTT. Amino acids: CASSPWTGLIENTEAFF.